This entry features one T cell receptor (beta chain) sequence. Its antigen is currently unknown. Here immunoSEQ multiplex PCR was the method, and the copy in TCRdb shows in-frame clones only, minus some. The profile shows approximately 94,000 clones, approximately 92% of them singletons. The data belong to a study of OX40 agonist ivuxolimab in advanced cancers. Study information: Ivuxolimab, which is an agonistic anti-OX40 (CD134) antibody, was administered to the patients. Cohort: approximately 83% men, mean age approximately 60, aged about 20 to 79. There were three patients with partial responses, one having hepatocellular carcinoma and two cutaneous melanoma. General study findings and limits: Still undetermined is the antigen specificity of the expanded peripheral T cells.

CDR1 is WNHNN, CDR2 SYGVQD, per germline (reference sequence). The CDR3 sequence is 13 residues long. V was shortened by 3 bases and J by 1 base, with 5 bases between the two germline ends. The source of this sequence is an adult with an advanced solid tumor such as melanoma, head and neck, liver or kidney cancer. The rearrangement joins TRBV10-1 to TRBJ2-3; no clear D gene. Sequencing used CD4+ or CD8+ T cells sorted from blood, obtained in a trial of the OX40 agonist ivuxolimab. CDR3 residues: CASSETGTDTQYF. The DNA of the CDR3 is TGCGCCAGCAGTGAAACAGGCACAGATACGCAGTATTTT.